What follows are 5 T cell receptor beta chains derived from one specimen sequenced in a study of shared clonotypes between healthy human individuals. Profiled with immunoSEQ multiplex PCR; TCRdb holds only in-frame clones, not every one. The table shows roughly 1,000,000 clones, with about 84% occurring only once. The source material was memory CD4+ T cells from PBMCs. The subset denotes: CD45RA-negative fraction. These receptor sequences come from a man aged 18 to 30 in good health. Some clones in this sample may be carry-over from other donors' samples.

The gene calls are TRBV5-6 and TRBJ2-6; D is ambiguous. The V end lost 4 bases, the J end lost 0 bases, and 14 bases lay between the germline ends. The CDR3 length is 17 residues. Per the germline V gene, CDR1 is SGHDT and CDR2 is YYEEEE. CDR3 coding DNA: TGTGCCAGCAGCAGAGACGAGGCCCTCTCTGGGGCCAACGTCCTGACTTTC. Protein: CASSRDEALSGANVLTF.

The chain combines TRBV19 with TRBJ2-1, with 8 bases identical to TRBD2. CDR3 length equals 17 residues. V lost 2 bases, J lost 8 bases, and 14 bases stayed unmatched. The germline gives CDR1 LNHDA, CDR2 SQIVND (reference sequence). The CDR3 protein is CASSIPRGVAGTDEQFF. For the CDR3, the DNA is TGTGCCAGTAGTATACCTCGCGGGGTAGCGGGAACGGATGAGCAGTTCTTC.

A note on this clone: Other nucleotide sequences in the sample specify the same CDR3. V and J are TRBV6-5 and TRBJ1-1; no clear D gene. Per the germline V gene, CDR1 is MNHEY and CDR2 is SVGAGI. The V gene lost 1 base and the J gene lost 5 bases, with 8 bases spanning the gap. The CDR3 loop spans 13 amino acids. CDR3 residues: CASSYYRGTEAFF. The CDR3 nucleotides are TGTGCCAGCAGTTACTACAGAGGTACTGAAGCTTTCTTT.

The chain carries TRBV7-3 and TRBJ1-1; TRBD1 aligns across 9 bases. Per the germline V gene, CDR1 is SGHTA and CDR2 is FQGTGA. CDR3 length equals 15 residues. V trimming: 6 bases; J trimming: 4 bases; junction bases outside the gene matches: 9. CDR3 DNA: TGTGCCAGCAGGAATACAGGGGGCAGGAGCACTGAAGCTTTCTTT. Its protein is CASRNTGGRSTEAFF.

This sequence joins TRBV5-4 and TRBJ2-7; tentative D call: TRBD2 (6 bases). With 4 bases removed from V and 6 bases from J, the gap between germline ends came to 17 bases. Germline V gene data show CDR1 as SGHNT and CDR2 as YYREEE (reference sequence). CDR3 size: 14 residues. The CDR3 spells CASSLRDSYSEQYF. The CDR3, as DNA: TGTGCCAGCAGCCTACGGGACTCTTACTCCGAGCAGTACTTC.